This T cell receptor beta chain was sequenced for a study of T cells in Graves' hyperthyroidism and ophthalmopathy. What was amplified from RNA transcripts were TCR beta CDR3 regions. Primed by the HTBI set, a first-round RT-PCR was run on the TCR CDR3. TCRdb reprocessed the multiplex PCR reads with MiXCR, giving one entry per CDR3 protein. Among around 50,000 distinct CDR3 sequences listed, less than 50% were seen once. V lost 5 bases and J 5 bases, leaving 15 bases between the germline ends. This CDR3 is 14 amino acids long. Looked up from germline, CDR1 is DFQATT and CDR2 is SNEGSKA (reference sequence). Study observations and caveats: A 13 V-J model separated ophthalmopathy from stable hyperthyroidism. Within blood appeared most thyroid clonotypes that had expanded above 0.001.

Each ophthalmopathy patient scored at least 3 on the Clinical Activity Score and at least 4 on NOSPECS grade, with duration under 3 months. Lactation, pregnancy, other autoimmune disease or uncontrolled infection excluded patients. This clonotype was found many times. Its antigen is unknown. The V call is TRBV20-1, the J call TRBJ2-2; TRBD2 is a possible D gene (6 bases). The sequence derives from a woman aged 45-59 years with Graves' ophthalmopathy. The sample was blood. The CDR3 loop reads CSARGVSGTGELFF. The CDR3 nucleotides are TGCAGTGCTCGCGGGGTCTCCGGTACCGGGGAGCTGTTTTTT.